A selection of T cell receptor beta chains follows, all from one sample in a study of T cells in Graves' hyperthyroidism and ophthalmopathy. TCRdb passed the multiplex PCR reads through MiXCR, listing each CDR3 protein once. The sample lists around 430,000 distinct CDR3 sequences, 15% occurring once. The sequencing input was blood. All receptors derive from a woman aged 25 to 39 with Graves' hyperthyroidism. CDR3s include the opening cysteine and the closing phenylalanine or tryptophan. The D gene is left open where the match is weak. The size entry is marked missing in some rows and otherwise reads once, few, many or a size class.

>TRBJ1-2|TRBV27|TRBD1|many
CASSLRDRGLNGYTF
TGTGCCAGCAGTTTACGCGACAGGGGGCTCAATGGCTACACCTTC
>TRBJ2-7|TRBV27|NA|NA
CASSPDPISYEQYF
TGTGCCAGCAGCCCTGACCCAATCTCCTACGAGCAGTACTTC
>TRBJ1-2|TRBV19|NA|NA
CASSIGQDHYGYTF
TGTGCCAGTAGTATAGGGCAGGACCACTATGGCTACACCTTC
>TRBJ2-3|TRBV27|TRBD2|few
CASLTSERQYTQYF
TGTGCCAGCCTGACTAGCGAACGTCAGTATACGCAGTATTTT
>TRBJ2-7|TRBV7-9|NA|NA
CASSLSQGLGSYEQYF
TGTGCCAGCAGCTTAAGTCAGGGATTGGGCTCCTACGAGCAGTACTTC
>TRBJ2-5|TRBV28|NA|NA
CASSFDILGGETQYF
TGTGCCAGCAGTTTTGACATCCTAGGGGGAGAGACCCAGTACTTC
>TRBJ1-5|TRBV16|TRBD1|NA
CTSSQATGYGQPQHF
TGTACCAGCAGCCAAGCGACAGGGTACGGGCAGCCCCAGCATTTT
>TRBJ2-3|TRBV6-5|TRBD2|NA
CASSYGVAGGTDTQYF
TGTGCCAGCAGTTACGGGGTAGCGGGAGGCACAGATACGCAGTATTTT
>TRBJ1-5|TRBV15|TRBD1|few
CATSRDGTGVQPQHF
TGTGCCACCAGCAGAGATGGAACAGGGGTGCAGCCCCAGCATTTT
>TRBJ2-1|TRBV28|NA|many
CASSFGGGAYNEQFF
TGTGCCAGCAGTTTCGGGGGAGGAGCCTACAATGAGCAGTTCTTC
>TRBJ2-2|TRBV3-1|NA|many
CASSQANTGELFF
TGTGCCAGCAGCCAGGCGAACACCGGGGAGCTGTTTTTT
>TRBJ2-3|TRBV11-3|NA|NA
CASSPPDSLYTQYF
TGTGCCAGCAGCCCTCCTGACAGTTTGTATACGCAGTATTTT
>TRBJ2-3|TRBV7-9|TRBD1|NA
CASSLVVTGVEDTQYF
TGTGCCAGCAGCTTAGTAGTCACAGGGGTGGAAGATACGCAGTATTTT
>TRBJ2-1|TRBV20-1|TRBD2|many
CSATIGTSAYNEQFF
TGCAGTGCCACGATCGGGACTAGCGCCTACAATGAGCAGTTCTTC
>TRBJ1-1|TRBV7-2|NA|many
CASSFSGLGGTEAFF
TGTGCCAGCAGCTTTTCGGGGCTCGGGGGCACTGAAGCTTTCTTT
>TRBJ2-2|TRBV12-3/TRBV12-4|TRBD2|many
CASSHPRIGLAEPNTGELFF
TGTGCCAGCAGTCATCCGAGAATTGGACTAGCGGAACCGAACACCGGGGAGCTGTTTTTT
>TRBJ2-1|TRBV6-6|TRBD2|NA
CASSYSLAGANEQFF
TGTGCCAGCAGTTACTCACTCGCGGGAGCCAATGAGCAGTTCTTC
>TRBJ1-4|TRBV2|NA|many
CASSSFGGGNEKLFF
TGTGCCAGCAGTTCGTTTGGGGGCGGAAATGAAAAACTGTTTTTT
>TRBJ1-2|TRBV10-3|TRBD1|few
CATTPGTATNGYTF
TGTGCCACGACTCCCGGGACAGCAACAAATGGCTACACCTTC
>TRBJ2-1|TRBV7-9|TRBD2|NA
CASGEAGSYNEQFF
TGTGCCAGCGGGGAAGCGGGATCCTACAATGAGCAGTTCTTC
>TRBJ1-3|TRBV5-1|TRBD1|once
CASSPGQGGNTIYF
TGCGCCAGCAGTCCAGGACAGGGAGGAAACACCATATATTTT
>TRBJ2-7|TRBV7-9|TRBD1|many
CASQGQGANEQYF
TGTGCCAGTCAGGGGCAGGGGGCTAACGAGCAGTACTTC
>TRBJ2-2|TRBV28|NA|NA
CASPRPATGELFF
TGTGCCAGCCCTCGCCCTGCGACCGGGGAGCTGTTTTTT
>TRBJ2-3|TRBV13|TRBD2|many
CASSFLLLAGEFWGTDTQYF
TGTGCCAGCAGCTTCCTGCTTCTAGCGGGAGAGTTTTGGGGCACAGATACGCAGTATTTT
>TRBJ2-3|TRBV24-1|TRBD2|few
CATSDTGGPLDTQYF
TGTGCCACCAGTGATACGGGAGGGCCGTTGGATACGCAGTATTTT
>TRBJ2-1|TRBV28|NA|NA
CASSTTATGTIDEQFF
TGTGCCAGCAGTACCACCGCGACCGGGACAATCGATGAGCAGTTCTTC
>TRBJ2-5|TRBV7-2|NA|many
CASSPQLKTQYF
TGTGCCAGCAGCCCCCAGTTAAAGACCCAGTACTTC
>TRBJ2-3|TRBV7-9|NA|NA
CASSGRKAVTQYF
TGTGCCAGCAGCGGACGGAAAGCTGTTACGCAGTATTTT
>TRBJ2-5|TRBV19|NA|NA
CASRAPGARETQYF
TGTGCCAGTCGTGCCCCGGGGGCGAGGGAGACCCAGTACTTC